The 23 T cell receptor beta chains listed next were all sequenced from one sample in a study of T cell clonality in common variable immunodeficiency (dated by TCRdb to between 2015 and 2017). The library relied on the immunoSEQ multiplex PCR assay. TCRdb stores this immuneACCESS table with in-frame sequences only. Part of the clones is absent; in the studies checked, under half of the shortfall reflects unresolved V genes, and no reason is known for the rest. This sample has fewer than 75,000 clones, none of them a singleton. About 1.7% of the sample goes to the ten largest clones. The source material was peripheral blood mononuclear cells. These TCRs come from a person aged 18-69 years in good health.

This clone showed up many times. The CDR3 end falls 3 residues outside the read, so it is completed with the germline J gene. The V call is TRBV5-1, the J call TRBJ1-4; D remains ambiguous. The CDR3 extends over 15 amino acids. The germline V gene encodes CDR1 SGHRS and CDR2 YFSETQ. With 4 bases removed from V and 2 bases from J, the gap between germline ends came to 12 bases. This chain's CDR3 is CASSQIGPTNEKLFF. The part of the CDR3 DNA that was read is TGCGCCAGCAGCCAGATTGGTCCGACTAATGAAAAA.

This clone came up many times. Here the CDR3 reads CASSQPGGRVNEQFF. Partial CDR3 DNA: TGTGCCAGCAGCCAGCCCGGGGGACGAGTGAATGAG. The chain is built from TRBV14 and TRBJ2-1; maybe TRBD2 (6 bases). Coverage ceases 3 residues before the CDR3 finishes, and the germline J gene fills in the end. Germline assignment: CDR1 SGHDN and CDR2 FVKESK. The CDR3 is made up of 15 amino acids. Trimming took off 3 bases at V and 7 bases at J, with 16 bases between the two ends. Together with reference TRBV14 and TRBJ2-1, the CDR3 gives the full variable domain: EAGVTQFPSHSVIEKGQTVTLRCDPISGHDNLYWYRRVMGKEIKFLLHFVKESKQDESGMPNNRFLAERTGGTYSTLKVQPAELEDSGVYFCASSQPGGRVNEQFFGPGTRLTVL.

This clone was counted only a few times. The read ends 3 residues early relative to the CDR3; the germline J gene fills the gap. This chain connects TRBV7-2 to TRBJ1-2; D uncertain. From germline, CDR1 is SGHTA and CDR2 FQGNSA. This CDR3 has 14 residues. Partial CDR3 DNA: TGTGCCAGCAGCTTACCGGGGAAACCCTACGAC. It is translated as CASSLPGKPYD. The full CDR3 protein is CASSLPGKPYDYTF. Using reference TRBV7-2 and TRBJ1-2 for the parts outside the CDR3, the full variable domain is GAGVSQSPSNKVTEKGKDVELRCDPISGHTALYWYRQSLGQGLEFLIYFQGNSAPDKSGLPSDRFSAERTGGSVSTLTIQRTQQEDSAVYLCASSLPGKPYDYTFGSGTRLTVV.

This clone was seen ten or more times. Coverage ceases 3 residues before the CDR3 finishes, and the germline J gene fills in the end. The chain links TRBV5-1 to TRBJ1-1; D is unresolved. The CDR3 is made up of 14 amino acids. V was cut by 4 bases and J by 0 bases, with 10 bases left in between. Germline CDR1 is SGHRS and CDR2 is YFSETQ. The part of the CDR3 DNA that was read is TGCGCCAGCAGCCGAGAAGGGCTGAACACTGAA. It translates to CASSREGLNTE. The entire CDR3 reads CASSREGLNTEAFF.

This clone was observed at least ten times. The CDR3 end falls 3 residues outside the read, so it is completed with the germline J gene. The chain recombines TRBV19 with TRBJ2-1; TRBD2 matches at 8 bases. V trimming: 2 bases; J trimming: 5 bases; junction bases outside the gene matches: 11. CDR3 length: 17 residues. Germline V gene data show CDR1 as LNHDA and CDR2 as SQIVND (reference sequence). The part of the CDR3 DNA that was read is TGTGCCAGTAGTATACCTGGGGGCGGGGGGCGAAACAATGAG. Amino acid sequence: CASSIPGGGGRNNE. The CDR3 as a whole reads CASSIPGGGGRNNEQFF. Variable domain in full (rest from reference TRBV19 and TRBJ2-1): DGGITQSPKYLFRKEGQNVTLSCEQNLNHDAMYWYRQDPGQGLRLIYYSQIVNDFQKGDIAEGYSVSREKKESFPLTVTSAQKNPTAFYLCASSIPGGGGRNNEQFFGPGTRLTVL.

This clone was seen at least ten times. The CDR3 is cut off 3 residues early in the read; its end comes from the germline J gene. The chain is built from TRBV2 and TRBJ1-5; TRBD1 matches 10 bases. V trimming: 6 bases; J trimming: 4 bases; junction bases outside the gene matches: 6. CDR3 length: 15 amino acids. Germline V gene data show CDR1 as SNHLY and CDR2 as FYNNEI. CDR3 DNA (partial): TGTGCCAGCAGGGCCGGGACAGGGGCAAATCAGCCC. Translation: CASRAGTGANQP. The complete CDR3 reads CASRAGTGANQPQHF.

In this sample, this clone turned up a few times. The CDR3 end is not reached by the read, which stops 3 residues before it; the germline J gene fills it in. The chain combines TRBV14 with TRBJ2-7; 11 nucleotides match TRBD2. From germline, CDR1 is SGHDN and CDR2 FVKESK. Trimming cost V 3 bases and J 3 bases; bases outside gene matches: 7. The CDR3 consists of 16 residues. CDR3 protein: CASSQELAGVGYEQYF. The sequenced part of the CDR3 DNA is TGTGCCAGCAGCCAGGAACTAGCGGGAGTTGGCTACGAG.

This clone was found many times. The CDR3 extends 3 residues past the end of the read, so its final part is completed from the germline J gene. The chain recombines TRBV5-8 with TRBJ1-2; 11 bases agree with TRBD1. The J segment lost 6 bases and the V segment lost 3 bases, leaving 4 bases of the junction unmatched. The CDR3 is 14 residues long. CDR1 and CDR2 (germline): SGHTS, YDEGEE. The CDR3 spells CASSSTGQGDGYTF. The CDR3 bases that were read are TGTGCCAGCAGCTCGACGGGACAGGGGGATGGC. Full variable domain (rest looked up from reference TRBV5-8 and TRBJ1-2): EAGVTQSPTHLIKTRGQQATLRCSPISGHTSVYWYQQALGLGLQFLLWYDEGEERNRGNFPPRFSGRQFPNYSSELNVNALELEDSALYLCASSSTGQGDGYTFGSGTRLTVV.

This clone was counted at least ten times. The CDR3 end lies 3 residues beyond the end of the read and is filled in from the germline J gene. V is TRBV4-1 and J is TRBJ2-7; the match to TRBD2 covers 14 bases. The CDR3 length is 15 residues. Unmatched junction bases numbered 4, after V lost 4 bases and J lost 5 bases. Germline loops: CDR1 MGHRA, CDR2 YSYEKL. CDR3 in amino acids: CASSLLGLAGDEQYF. CDR3 DNA, as far as it was read: TGCGCCAGCAGCCTCCTGGGACTAGCGGGAGACGAG.

This clone was recorded at least ten times. The sequence runs out 3 residues before the end of the CDR3; the remainder is reconstructed from the germline J gene. The V gene is TRBV4-1, the J gene TRBJ2-1; 11 bases map to TRBD2. Trimming removed 0 bases from V and 2 bases from J; junction bases left unmatched: 3. CDR3 size: 17 residues. Germline values: CDR1 MGHRA, CDR2 YSYEKL. CDR3 region: CASSQDVAGGPYNEQFF. Partial CDR3 DNA: TGCGCCAGCAGCCAAGACGTAGCGGGGGGGCCCTACAATGAG.

This clone has at least ten counts. Read sequence stops 3 residues before the CDR3 end, and the germline J gene provides the missing end. This chain uses TRBV13 with TRBJ2-3; a possible D gene is TRBD1 (5 bases). CDR3 length: 14 residues. The germline gives CDR1 PRHDT, CDR2 FYEKMQ (reference sequence). Trimming stripped 5 bases from V and 2 bases from J, with 11 bases between. The part of the CDR3 DNA that was read is TGTGCCAGCAGCGAAGAAGGGGACACAGATACG. Translating it yields CASSEEGDTDT. The CDR3, in full, reads CASSEEGDTDTQYF.

In this sample, this clone turned up a few times. The read ends 3 residues before the CDR3 terminus; that terminus is restored from the germline J gene. This sequence joins TRBV30 and TRBJ1-1; D perhaps matches TRBD1 (5 bases). Germline assignment: CDR1 GTSNPN and CDR2 SVGIG (reference sequence). This CDR3 comprises 14 residues. CDR3 loop: CASPWGVGYNEAFF. CDR3 DNA, as far as it was read: TGTGCCTCCCCCTGGGGGGTCGGCTACAATGAG. Combining the CDR3 with reference TRBV30 and TRBJ1-1 gives the whole variable domain SQTIHQWPATLVQPVGSPLSLECTVEGTSNPNLYWYRQAAGRGLQLLFYSVGIGQISSEVPQNLSASRPQDRQFILSSKKLLLSDSGFYLCASPWGVGYNEAFFGQGTRLTVV.

This clone has only a few counts. With the read ending 3 residues before the CDR3 end, the germline J gene is used to fill in that end. The genes are TRBV7-6 and TRBJ2-7, with D possibly matching TRBD2 (6 bases). The CDR3 runs to 14 residues. Germline V gene data show CDR1 as SGHVS and CDR2 as FNYEAQ. Trimming left V 5 bases short and J 4 bases short, with 15 bases between. The covered CDR3 bases are TGTGCCAGCAGCCCGGGACTTTCCCGTTACGAG. It is translated as CASSPGLSRYE. The complete CDR3 protein is CASSPGLSRYEQYF.

This clone was found many times. The read ends 3 residues before the CDR3 terminus; that terminus is restored from the germline J gene. V gene TRBV5-1 combines with J gene TRBJ1-2; the D is unclear. This CDR3 has 12 amino acids. From germline, CDR1 is SGHRS and CDR2 YFSETQ. The CDR3 reads CASSLPGRGYTF. The part of the CDR3 DNA that was read is TGCGCCAGCAGCTTGCCAGGTAGAGGC.

This clone has a count of ten or more. Read data end 3 residues before the CDR3 end; the end is taken from the germline J gene. V is TRBV6-1 and J is TRBJ1-5, with TRBD1 identical over 9 bases. Trimming removed 4 bases from V and 5 bases from J; junction bases left unmatched: 0. The CDR3 covers 13 residues. Germline CDR1 reads MNHNS; CDR2 reads SASEGT. CDR3 DNA, as far as it was read: TGTGCCAGCAGTGGGACAGGGGATCAGCCC. This encodes CASSGTGDQP. The complete CDR3 protein is CASSGTGDQPQHF.

At least ten counts were recorded for this clone. An end of the junction does not agree with germline; a read error may underlie this. From the germline J gene comes the end of the CDR3, since the read stops 3 residues before it. This sequence joins TRBV19 and TRBJ2-2; 7 positions match TRBD1. CDR1 and CDR2 from the germline V gene are LNHDA and SQIVND (reference sequence). This CDR3 spans 14 amino acids. The chain's CDR3 is CASIGTENTGELFF. The covered CDR3 bases are TGTGCCAGTATCGGGACAGAGAACACCGGAGAG.

This clone has ten or more counts. The CDR3 goes on 3 residues after the read ends, and that part is filled in from the germline J gene. The gene calls are TRBV7-6 and TRBJ1-2, with D possibly being TRBD1 (6 bases). The CDR3 consists of 15 residues. Germline V lookup: CDR1 SGHVS, CDR2 FNYEAQ. The V and J ends lost 0 bases and 6 bases respectively, with 14 bases between them. This chain's CDR3 is CASSLAAGHENGYTF. Incomplete CDR3 DNA: TGTGCCAGCAGCTTAGCCGCGGGACATGAGAATGGC.

In this sample, this clone turned up many times. Read data end 3 residues before the CDR3 end; the end is taken from the germline J gene. V is TRBV5-1 and J is TRBJ1-3, with TRBD1 as a possible D gene (5 bases). V lost 0 bases to trimming and J lost 4 bases, with 5 bases between them. This CDR3 has 13 amino acids. CDR1 and CDR2 from the germline V gene are SGHRS and YFSETQ. Here the CDR3 reads CASSLGTGNTIYF. The covered CDR3 bases are TGCGCCAGCAGCTTGGGGACAGGAAACACC.

This clone has more than one count but fewer than ten. The CDR3 end lies 3 residues beyond the end of the read and is filled in from the germline J gene. The chain couples TRBV5-8 to TRBJ1-2; the D gene is possibly TRBD1 (5 bases). Germline-derived CDR1 and CDR2 are SGHTS and YDEGEE. V lost 4 bases to trimming and J lost 5 bases, with 12 bases between them. CDR3 length: 13 amino acids. The sequenced CDR3 bases are TGTGCCAGCAGCGTAGGGACTGCATATGGC. Its translation: CASSVGTAYG. In full, the CDR3 reads CASSVGTAYGYTF.

This clone was counted at least ten times. The read terminates 3 residues ahead of where the CDR3 ends, so the germline J gene completes it. V is TRBV20-1 and J is TRBJ2-7; TRBD2 aligns across 8 bases. CDR3 size: 18 residues. V dropped 4 bases and J dropped 0; count of bases not matched to a gene: 17. Per germline, CDR1 DFQATT and CDR2 SNEGSKA (reference sequence). CDR3 DNA (partial): TGCAGTGCTAAAAGCTCGTCTTTAGCGGGGAAAAGCTCCTACGAG. It is translated as CSAKSSSLAGKSSYE. The whole CDR3 protein reads CSAKSSSLAGKSSYEQYF.

This clone came up many times. The read halts 3 residues ahead of the CDR3 end, with the missing end drawn from the germline J gene. This chain connects TRBV7-3 to TRBJ1-2, with D perhaps matching TRBD1 (6 bases). Germline lookup yields CDR1 SGHTA and CDR2 FQGTGA. This CDR3 comprises 13 residues. Trimming took off 4 bases at V and 5 bases at J, with 11 bases between the two ends. CDR3 sequence reads: CASSSDQGYGYTF. The sequenced CDR3 bases are TGTGCCAGCAGCTCCGACCAGGGGTATGGC. Full variable domain (outside the CDR3, taken from reference TRBV7-3 and TRBJ1-2): GAGVSQTPSNKVTEKGKYVELRCDPISGHTALYWYRQSLGQGPEFLIYFQGTGAADDSGLPNDRFFAVRPEGSVSTLKIQRTERGDSAVYLCASSSDQGYGYTFGSGTRLTVV.

The table lists this clone with many counts. The missing CDR3 end, 3 residues past where the read stops, is filled in from the germline J gene. The rearrangement links TRBV18 to TRBJ2-4; D unclear. V lost 2 bases and J lost 4, with 12 bases in between. This CDR3 contains 15 residues. Germline assignment: CDR1 KGHSH and CDR2 LQKENI. CDR3 bases read: TGTGCCAGCTCACCAAATCTAGTGATAAAAAACATT. Translation: CASSPNLVIKNI. Given in full, the CDR3 is CASSPNLVIKNIQYF.

The sample holds many counts of this clone. Read coverage stops 3 residues before the CDR3 terminus; the germline J gene supplies the remainder. The V gene is TRBV10-3, the J gene TRBJ1-2; 10 positions agree with TRBD1. CDR1 ENHRY and CDR2 SYGVKD come from the germline V gene. The CDR3 has 14 amino acids. The CDR3 spells CASRDRGTLEGYTF. The sequenced CDR3 bases are TGTGCCTCCCGGGACAGGGGAACGCTAGAAGGC.